Listed below are T cell receptor beta chains from one sample, sequenced in a study of T-cell reconstitution after alpha-beta-depleted transplantation in children. MiXCR was run by TCRdb on the PCR reads, yielding one entry per CDR3 protein. The table has more than 400,000 distinct CDR3 sequences, 9.5% to 12% seen once. This material consisted of PBMCs, mostly from graft donor cells, taken 180 days after TCRalphabeta/CD19-depleted stem cell transplant. All receptors come from a female patient between 2 and 15 years old who had a stem cell transplant for aplastic anemia, so the T cells may come from the graft donor. CDR3s include the opening cysteine and the closing phenylalanine or tryptophan. A D gene is named only where the DNA matches it firmly. The size field is filled for only some rows; it gives once, few, many or a size class.

d_gene,j_gene,abundance,v_gene,CDR3aa,CDR3nt
TRBD1,TRBJ2-7,-,TRBV6-2/TRBV6-3,CASSSTGTVPYEQYF,TGTGCCAGCAGTTCCACCGGGACAGTCCCCTACGAGCAGTACTTC
-,TRBJ1-5,many,TRBV12-3/TRBV12-4,CASSLEGYNQPQHF,TGTGCCAGCAGTTTAGAGGGTTACAATCAGCCCCAGCATTTT
-,TRBJ1-2,few,TRBV5-1,CASSAGLPTYGYTF,TGCGCCAGCAGCGCGGGACTTCCCACCTATGGCTACACCTTC
-,TRBJ1-1,many,TRBV11-2,CASSLDSGRLWPEAFF,TGTGCCAGCAGCTTAGATTCTGGGCGGCTCTGGCCTGAAGCTTTCTTT
TRBD1,TRBJ1-5,few,TRBV28,CASSPPGQERWGQPQHF,TGTGCCAGCTCGCCACCGGGACAGGAACGGTGGGGTCAGCCCCAGCATTTT
-,TRBJ2-1,-,TRBV7-2,CASTLLAPLSNEQFF,TGTGCCAGCACCCTCCTAGCGCCTCTCTCCAATGAGCAGTTCTTC
-,TRBJ2-7,few,TRBV20-1,CSARVLPPSEQYF,TGCAGTGCTAGAGTACTACCCCCCTCAGAGCAGTACTTC
TRBD1,TRBJ1-6,few,TRBV7-2,CASTLDRENSPLHF,TGTGCCAGCACCCTCGACAGGGAGAATTCACCCCTCCACTTT
-,TRBJ2-1,-,TRBV9,CASSTSGSHGVAEQFF,TGTGCCAGCAGCACCAGCGGATCCCACGGAGTGGCTGAGCAGTTCTTC
TRBD1,TRBJ1-1,-,TRBV5-5,CASSLGTGGAWTEAFF,TGTGCCAGCAGCTTGGGGACAGGGGGCGCGTGGACTGAAGCTTTCTTT
-,TRBJ2-7,few,TRBV10-3,CAISVGSRERDEQYF,TGTGCCATCAGTGTGGGTAGCCGGGAGAGGGATGAGCAGTACTTC
TRBD1,TRBJ1-1,-,TRBV9,CASSVVAGGPWAEAFF,TGTGCCAGCAGCGTAGTGGCAGGGGGCCCTTGGGCTGAAGCTTTCTTT
-,TRBJ2-1,many,TRBV20-1,CSAVAAFSYNEQFF,TGCAGTGCCGTAGCGGCCTTCTCCTACAATGAGCAGTTCTTC
-,TRBJ1-2,once,TRBV2,CASKLTGISGYTF,TGTGCCAGCAAACTTACAGGGATTAGTGGCTACACCTTC
-,TRBJ2-3,few,TRBV30,CAWRAMRHQGPDTQYF,TGTGCCTGGAGGGCCATGCGACACCAAGGGCCAGATACGCAGTATTTT
-,TRBJ2-7,-,TRBV28,CASGKRTAVYEQYF,TGTGCCAGCGGGAAGCGTACAGCGGTTTACGAGCAGTACTTC
-,TRBJ2-7,few,TRBV28,CASRSWDETFAEQYF,TGTGCCAGCAGATCCTGGGACGAAACGTTTGCGGAGCAGTACTTC
-,TRBJ2-1,few,TRBV20-1,CSARWGYDEQFF,TGCAGTGCTAGGTGGGGATACGATGAGCAGTTCTTC
TRBD2,TRBJ2-1,many,TRBV20-1,CSAGLRLAGFEQFF,TGCAGTGCCGGACTCAGACTAGCGGGCTTTGAGCAGTTCTTC
-,TRBJ2-4,-,TRBV5-6,CASSLVGIAKNIQYF,TGTGCCAGCAGCTTAGTGGGTATAGCCAAAAACATTCAGTACTTC
TRBD1,TRBJ1-6,-,TRBV12-3/TRBV12-4,CASSQGDRANSPLHF,TGTGCCAGCAGTCAAGGGGACAGGGCGAATTCACCCCTCCACTTT
-,TRBJ2-1,few,TRBV10-3,CAITSGVSNEQFF,TGTGCCATCACATCGGGGGTTAGCAATGAGCAGTTCTTC
-,TRBJ2-5,-,TRBV7-9,CASSLWAGLETQYF,TGTGCCAGCAGCTTATGGGCAGGGCTAGAGACCCAGTACTTC
-,TRBJ2-1,-,TRBV20-1,CSARDFRASTGNEQFF,TGCAGTGCTAGAGATTTTCGGGCAAGTACGGGAAATGAGCAGTTCTTC
TRBD1,TRBJ1-2,few,TRBV27,CASSTPDRGRYTF,TGTGCCAGCAGTACGCCCGACAGGGGTCGCTACACCTTC
-,TRBJ2-3,-,TRBV9,CASSSKGGTGATDTQYF,TGTGCCAGCAGCTCGAAGGGGGGGACAGGAGCAACAGATACGCAGTATTTT
TRBD2,TRBJ2-3,-,TRBV10-1,CASTPPGAGGPDTQYF,TGCGCCAGCACCCCCCCCGGAGCGGGAGGCCCAGATACGCAGTATTTT